This is a list of T cell receptor beta chains from one sample in a study of T cell responses to AZD1222 COVID-19 vaccine. The method was immunoSEQ multiplex PCR; TCRdb's version includes in-frame clones alone and lacks a portion of them. The profile shows 98,000 or so clones, 80% to 90% of them singletons. Sequences were derived from peripheral blood, sampled on day 0 of AZD1222 vaccination. These receptor sequences come from an adult in good health. Each CDR3 is given with its conserved first and last residue. Fields, in order: D gene, clone size, J gene, CDR3 length, V gene, CDR3 DNA, CDR3 protein. The D gene is left open where the match is weak. Where a row states a size, it is once, few, many or the class of an expanded clone; other rows omit it.

. . TRBJ1-2 13 TRBV30 TGTGCCTGGGCCCTTGGGATCAACTATGGCTACACCTTC CAWALGINYGYTF
. . TRBJ1-1 14 TRBV6-5 TGTGCCAGCAGCCAAGCCGGGACTGACACTGAAGCTTTCTTT CASSQAGTDTEAFF
. once TRBJ2-2 16 TRBV5-5 TGTGCCAGCAGCTTGTTGGGAGGCCCTCTTTCTGGGGAGCTGTTTTTT CASSLLGGPLSGELFF
. . TRBJ2-2 18 TRBV7-9 TGTGCCAGCAGCTTATCATGGGTTCAGGACGAGAACACCGGGGAGCTGTTTTTT CASSLSWVQDENTGELFF
. . TRBJ2-5 15 TRBV18 TGTGCCAGCTCCCCGTTTCCGGGACACCAAGAGACCCAGTACTTC CASSPFPGHQETQYF
. . TRBJ2-7 15 TRBV3-1/TRBV3-2 TGTGCCAGCAGCCAAGAATACAGGGTCTCATCCGAGCAGTACTTC CASSQEYRVSSEQYF
. . TRBJ2-3 12 TRBV6-6 TGTGCCAGCAGTCTAAACGGAGATACGCAGTATTTT CASSLNGDTQYF
. . TRBJ2-7 12 TRBV29-1 TGCAGCGTATCCGACCAAGGCTACGAGCAGTACTTC CSVSDQGYEQYF
. . TRBJ1-1 15 TRBV6-5 TGTGCCAGCAGCGTGACAGGCCGGCTGAACACTGAAGCTTTCTTT CASSVTGRLNTEAFF
. . TRBJ2-1 15 TRBV9 TGTGCCAGCAGCGTAGGAGCAGGGACCTACAATGAGCAGTTCTTC CASSVGAGTYNEQFF
. . TRBJ1-3 13 TRBV5-6 TGTGCCAGCAGCTTGGTATCGGAGATTTTCATATATTTT CASSLVSEIFIYF
. . TRBJ1-2 12 TRBV19 TGTGCCAGTAGCCCCCAGTTCTATGGCTACACCTTC CASSPQFYGYTF
. . TRBJ1-5 17 TRBV3-1/TRBV3-2 TGTGCCAGCAGCCAAGATCGTGGGGTAGGTAGCAATCAGCCCCAGCATTTT CASSQDRGVGSNQPQHF
. . TRBJ1-1 11 TRBV29-1 TGCAGCGTTGTAGGCGGGACTGAAGCTTTCTTT CSVVGGTEAFF
TRBD1 few TRBJ1-2 16 TRBV7-2 TGTGCCAGCAGCAATTACGGAGGGGGCTTGGACTATGGCTACACCTTC CASSNYGGGLDYGYTF
. . TRBJ1-5 11 TRBV27 TGTGCCAGAGAGAGCAATCAGCCCCAGCATTTT CARESNQPQHF
. . TRBJ2-7 15 TRBV4-3 TGCGCCAGCAGCCAAGAGACACCTGCAGCCTACGAGCAGTACTTC CASSQETPAAYEQYF
TRBD2 . TRBJ2-1 14 TRBV2 TGTGCCAGCAAACCTAGCGGGGCTTACAATGAGCAGTTCTTC CASKPSGAYNEQFF
. . TRBJ2-7 15 TRBV28 TGTGCCAGCCATAGTTTCCCTCTTATAGACCACGAGCAGTACTTC CASHSFPLIDHEQYF
. . TRBJ2-5 12 TRBV28 TGTGCCAGCAGATCCCAGGGAGGGACCCAGTACTTC CASRSQGGTQYF
. . TRBJ1-5 12 TRBV6-5 TGTGCCAGCAGTTCCAACAATCAGCCCCAGCATTTT CASSSNNQPQHF
. . TRBJ2-3 15 TRBV7-2 TGTGCCAGCAGCTTAGCGGGGGGGGCCACAGATACGCAGTATTTT CASSLAGGATDTQYF
. . TRBJ2-3 14 TRBV27 TGTGCCAGCAGTTGGTTGGTAGCCACAGATACGCAGTATTTT CASSWLVATDTQYF
. . TRBJ1-5 15 TRBV7-8 TGTGCCAGCAGCTCCAGCGGAGGGGTACGCCAGCCCCAGCATTTT CASSSSGGVRQPQHF
TRBD2 . TRBJ2-1 15 TRBV27 TGTGCCAGCAGGGGAGCGGGGGTCTCCTACAATGAGCAGTTCTTC CASRGAGVSYNEQFF
. . TRBJ1-2 13 TRBV2 TGTGCCAGCATTAAGGAATCGGGCTATGGCTACACCTTC CASIKESGYGYTF
. . TRBJ1-5 16 TRBV28 TGTGCCAGCAGTTTCGGTCCGGCGGCAGGCAATCAGCCCCAGCATTTT CASSFGPAAGNQPQHF
. . TRBJ1-3 15 TRBV7-2 TGTGCCAGCAGCTTAGAAGGGACTAGAGGTAACACCATATATTTT CASSLEGTRGNTIYF
. . TRBJ1-1 16 TRBV19 TGTGCCAGTAGTATAGACGGTTTTCCAAGAGGCACTGAAGCTTTCTTT CASSIDGFPRGTEAFF
. . TRBJ1-5 16 TRBV6-2/TRBV6-3 TGTGCCAGCAGTTACTCGACAGGTTATAGCAATCAGCCCCAGCATTTT CASSYSTGYSNQPQHF
TRBD1 . TRBJ2-1 13 TRBV5-1 TGCGCCAGCAGCTTGGTTCGACAGGGCGAGCAGTTCTTC CASSLVRQGEQFF
. . TRBJ1-1 15 TRBV10-1 TGCGCCAGCAGTGAGTTGCGGGGCCCCAACACTGAAGCTTTCTTT CASSELRGPNTEAFF
TRBD1 . TRBJ1-2 16 TRBV7-9 TGTGCCAGCAGAGGGAGGGACCGGGACAGCAACTATGGCTACACCTTC CASRGRDRDSNYGYTF
TRBD1 . TRBJ2-7 15 TRBV7-3 TGTGCCAGCAGCTCCCCCGGGACAGGGAACAACGAGCAGTACTTC CASSSPGTGNNEQYF
. . TRBJ2-7 12 TRBV27 TGTGCCAGCAGTCCAGGGTGGTACGAGCAGTACTTC CASSPGWYEQYF
TRBD1 . TRBJ1-4 13 TRBV18 TGTGCCAGCTCACCCGATGCAGGGGGTAAACTGTTTTTT CASSPDAGGKLFF
. . TRBJ1-4 15 TRBV7-9 TGTGCCAGCAGCTTGGCCGGGACCCCAGGAGGAAAACTGTTTTTT CASSLAGTPGGKLFF
. . TRBJ1-2 15 TRBV28 TGTGCCAGCAGTTTATTACAGGGTGGGGACTATGGCTACACCTTC CASSLLQGGDYGYTF
. few TRBJ1-1 13 TRBV18 TGTGCCAGCTCACAGGGGATGGTGACTGAAGCTTTCTTT CASSQGMVTEAFF
. few TRBJ2-2 13 TRBV7-9 TGTGCCAGCAGCTTAGCAACTGCCGGGGAGCTGTTTTTT CASSLATAGELFF